Shown below are 28 T cell receptor beta chains from a single sample sequenced in a study of lymphopenia after photon versus proton radiotherapy. The table came from immunoSEQ multiplex PCR; TCRdb's copy has only in-frame clones and leaves some out. This table holds around 25,000 clones, 90% found once. Sequencing was performed on peripheral blood, taken from a patient treated with photon-based radiotherapy. These receptors originate from a woman in her forties or fifties with cholangiocarcinoma.

The CDR3 coding sequence is TGTGCCAGCAGCTCCCGGACAGTCCAGTACAATGAGCAGTTCTTC. Its translation: CASSSRTVQYNEQFF. This chain uses TRBV6-1 with TRBJ2-1; tentative D call: TRBD1 (6 bases). The CDR3 extends over 15 amino acids. The V end lost 6 bases, the J end lost 4 bases, and 16 bases lay between the germline ends. The germline gives CDR1 MNHNS, CDR2 SASEGT.

A word on this clone: Other DNA sequences from this sample encode an identical CDR3 as well. The rearrangement uses TRBV7-6 and TRBJ1-1; 7 bases agree with TRBD1. The CDR3 runs 14 residues. The V gene end was trimmed by 5 bases and the J gene end by 1 base; junction bases not matched to a gene: 4. The germline gives CDR1 SGHVS, CDR2 FNYEAQ. The CDR3 loop reads CASSPRTGNTEAFF. CDR3 DNA: TGTGCCAGCAGCCCAAGGACAGGGAACACTGAAGCTTTCTTT.

The V gene is TRBV11-2, the J gene TRBJ2-7; a weak D match, TRBD2 (6 bases). Trimming stripped 5 bases from V and 4 bases from J, with 21 bases between. Looked up from germline, CDR1 is SGHAT and CDR2 is FQNNGV. CDR3 length: 16 amino acids. The DNA for the CDR3 is TGTGCCAGCAGCCCATTCTCTCTAGCGCGGGGATACGAGCAGTACTTC. As protein: CASSPFSLARGYEQYF.

The gene calls are TRBV18 and TRBJ1-2; D gene uncertain. The V gene's germline CDR1 is KGHSH and CDR2 LQKENI. CDR3 length: 12 amino acids. Trimming stripped 0 bases from V and 14 bases from J, with 13 bases between. The CDR3 spells CASSPPRVAPTF. The DNA for the CDR3 is TGTGCCAGCTCACCACCGAGAGTAGCCCCGACCTTC.

The chain joins TRBV27 to TRBJ1-2; 9 bases line up with TRBD1. After removal of 5 bases from V and 4 bases from J, the junction contained 14 bases not matched to a gene. Germline loops: CDR1 MNHEY, CDR2 SMNVEV (reference sequence). The CDR3 spans 17 residues. CDR3 sequence: CASSPWTGDGLSYGYTF. CDR3 DNA sequence: TGTGCCAGCAGTCCCTGGACAGGGGATGGGTTATCCTATGGCTACACCTTC.

The chain combines TRBV25-1 with TRBJ2-1; 7 positions agree with TRBD2. The CDR3 is 14 residues long. V lost 6 bases and J lost 11; bases outside the gene matches: 13. The germline V gene encodes CDR1 MGHDK and CDR2 SYGVNS. CDR3 loop: CASSPGTTLRKQFF. The CDR3 region has the DNA TGTGCCAGCAGCCCCGGGACTACCCTCAGAAAGCAGTTCTTC.

This clone was detected only once. The genes are TRBV5-1 and TRBJ1-4; 12 bases fit TRBD1. J gave up 4 bases and V 4 bases, and 8 bases lay outside the gene matches. Per the germline V gene, CDR1 is SGHRS and CDR2 is YFSETQ. There are 17 residues in the CDR3. CDR3 nucleotides: TGCGCCAGCAGCACTGGGACAGGGGGCCGAAATAATGAAAAACTGTTTTTT. It yields the protein CASSTGTGGRNNEKLFF.

The genes are TRBV19 and TRBJ1-2; D unclear. The CDR3 loop spans 15 amino acids. CDR1 and CDR2 (germline): LNHDA, SQIVND (reference sequence). V dropped 3 bases and J dropped 2 bases, with 13 bases sitting between them. The CDR3 loop is CASSMPTGSNYGYTF. CDR3 nucleotides: TGTGCCAGTAGTATGCCCACGGGAAGCAACTATGGCTACACCTTC.

Only one count was recorded for this clone. The V and J genes are TRBV7-2 and TRBJ2-7; no clear D. Germline-derived CDR1 and CDR2 are SGHTA and FQGNSA. Trimming left V 1 base short and J 0 bases short, with 10 bases between. The CDR3 length is 15 residues. CDR3 sequence (DNA): TGTGCCAGCAGCTTAGATACCGGCAGCTCCTACGAGCAGTACTTC. This gives the protein CASSLDTGSSYEQYF.

The genes are TRBV6-1 and TRBJ2-7; tentatively, D is TRBD2 (5 bases). Germline CDR1 reads MNHNS; CDR2 reads SASEGT. Trimming removed 7 bases from V and 1 base from J, with 11 bases in between. The CDR3 runs 13 residues. The CDR3 nucleotides are TGTGCCAGCATAAAAGGGAGTTCCTACGAGCAGTACTTC. Protein sequence: CASIKGSSYEQYF.

This clone came up once. The chain links TRBV7-9 to TRBJ2-5, with 10 bases lining up with TRBD2. This CDR3 comprises 14 residues. V lost 6 bases, J lost 1 base, and 2 bases stayed unmatched. Germline CDR1 is SEHNR and CDR2 is FQNEAQ (reference sequence). The CDR3 is CASSQRGGQETQYF. The CDR3 nucleotides are TGTGCCAGCAGTCAGCGGGGGGGCCAAGAGACCCAGTACTTC.

The chain links TRBV6-1 to TRBJ2-3; 8 positions agree with TRBD2. Germline-derived CDR1 and CDR2 are MNHNS and SASEGT. V was pared by 6 bases and J by 11 bases, with 13 bases of the junction left unmatched. This CDR3 is 14 amino acids long. The CDR3 nucleotides are TGTGCCAGCAGCCCCGGCCTAGCGGGCGGCATGCAGTATTTT. Its protein product is CASSPGLAGGMQYF.

J is TRBJ1-1 and V is TRBV7-9; tentative D call: TRBD1 (6 bases). V lost 5 bases and J 4 bases, leaving 23 bases between the germline ends. The CDR3 has 17 residues. Germline CDR1 and CDR2: SEHNR and FQNEAQ (reference sequence). The CDR3 DNA reads as TGTGCCAGCAGCAAAGGACAGCAGGGAGGGGCCGGCACTGAAGCTTTCTTT. This gives the protein CASSKGQQGGAGTEAFF.

The V call is TRBV5-1, the J call TRBJ1-2; 10 bases agree with TRBD1. Germline V gene data show CDR1 as SGHRS and CDR2 as YFSETQ. The CDR3 covers 16 residues. The ends lost 4 bases at V and 1 base at J; junction bases unmatched: 7. Here the CDR3 DNA reads TGCGCCAGCAGCCTAGGGACAGGGGAAATTAACTATGGCTACACCTTC. Residues: CASSLGTGEINYGYTF.

Regarding this clone: Its ends do not fully match the called genes, so a read error is possible. The CDR3 protein is CASTPTYNTEAFF. CDR3 nucleotides: TGTGCCAGCACACCCACGTACAACACTGAAGCTTTCTTT. The V gene is TRBV18, the J gene TRBJ1-1; no firm D call. Per the germline V gene, CDR1 is KGHSH and CDR2 is LQKENI. The CDR3 is 13 residues long.

The chain recombines TRBV19 with TRBJ1-5; D unresolved. This CDR3 is 16 amino acids long. With 5 bases removed from V and 4 bases from J, the gap between germline ends came to 18 bases. Germline CDR1 reads LNHDA; CDR2 reads SQIVND (reference sequence). The CDR3 sequence: CASSRPGTTPNQPQHF. The DNA for the CDR3 is TGTGCCAGTAGTCGCCCGGGAACCACTCCGAATCAGCCCCAGCATTTT.

The genes are TRBV19 and TRBJ1-5; D perhaps matches TRBD1 (5 bases). The CDR3 consists of 17 residues. V was trimmed by 1 base and J by 5 bases, leaving 18 bases between them. Per germline, CDR1 LNHDA and CDR2 SQIVND (reference sequence). In DNA, the CDR3 is TGTGCCAGTAGTATAGGAAGGTACGGACACCCTGATCAGCCCCAGCATTTT. It codes for CASSIGRYGHPDQPQHF. Based on the CDR3 plus reference TRBV19 and TRBJ1-5, the full variable domain is DGGITQSPKYLFRKEGQNVTLSCEQNLNHDAMYWYRQDPGQGLRLIYYSQIVNDFQKGDIAEGYSVSREKKESFPLTVTSAQKNPTAFYLCASSIGRYGHPDQPQHFGDGTRLSIL.

This clone was observed a few times. V and J are TRBV5-4 and TRBJ2-7; 8 bases agree with TRBD2. With V trimmed by 4 bases and J by 3 bases, 6 bases remained unmatched. The CDR3 runs to 14 residues. Germline assignment: CDR1 SGHNT and CDR2 YYREEE (reference sequence). The CDR3 DNA reads as TGTGCCAGCAGCCCAGAAGCGGGGGTCTACGAGCAGTACTTC. It translates to CASSPEAGVYEQYF.

The chain joins TRBV25-1 to TRBJ1-1, with D unresolved. The V and J ends lost 5 bases and 1 base respectively, with 11 bases between them. This CDR3 comprises 14 residues. CDR1 and CDR2 (germline): MGHDK, SYGVNS. This chain's CDR3 is CASSFRHTNTEAFF. DNA of the CDR3: TGTGCCAGCAGTTTTCGACATACGAACACTGAAGCTTTCTTT.

This rearrangement joins TRBV23-1 to TRBJ2-6; maybe TRBD1 (9 bases). TRBV23-1 is annotated as an ORF whose role is uncertain. Trimming took off 6 bases at V and 2 bases at J, with 23 bases between the two ends. The CDR3 spans 19 residues. This chain's CDR3 is CASSQREGTGTTGANVLTF. The CDR3 DNA sequence: TGCGCCAGCAGCCAACGGGAGGGGACAGGGACTACTGGGGCCAACGTCCTGACTTTC.

A word on this clone: The junction departs from germline at one end; a sequencing error may be responsible. J is TRBJ2-1 and V is TRBV11-2, with D possibly matching TRBD2 (5 bases). Germline values: CDR1 SGHAT, CDR2 FQNNGV. The CDR3 has 11 amino acids. CDR3 protein: CASSLGGRRIF. CDR3 sequence (DNA): TGTGCCAGCAGCTTAGGTGGTAGGAGGATCTTC.

The V call is TRBV18, the J call TRBJ2-7, with TRBD2 identical over 7 bases. The CDR3 loop spans 15 amino acids. With V trimmed by 4 bases and J by 2 bases, 8 bases remained unmatched. CDR1 and CDR2 (germline): KGHSH, LQKENI. For the CDR3, the DNA is TGTGCCAGCTCACTGGCAGTGGGGGGGGCCTACGAGCAGTACTTC. This encodes CASSLAVGGAYEQYF.

The rearrangement joins TRBV27 to TRBJ1-2; D ambiguous. From germline, CDR1 is MNHEY and CDR2 SMNVEV (reference sequence). V was shortened by 5 bases and J by 5 bases, with 12 bases between the two germline ends. The CDR3 is 13 amino acids. In nucleotides, the CDR3 is TGTGCCAGCAGTCGCAGAGGGCCTTATGGCTACACCTTC. This translates into CASSRRGPYGYTF.

As to this clone: The junction and the germline gene differ at one end; a read error may be behind it. V gene TRBV19 combines with J gene TRBJ1-1, with 7 bases aligning to TRBD1. CDR1 is LNHDA, CDR2 SQIVND, per germline (reference sequence). CDR3 size: 14 residues. CDR3 coding DNA: TGTGCCAGTAGTACGTTTCCACAGGGGACTGAGGCTTTCTTT. Protein product: CASSTFPQGTEAFF.

This clone appeared a single time. The chain carries TRBV7-2 and TRBJ1-4; D is unclear. Germline assignment: CDR1 SGHTA and CDR2 FQGNSA. The CDR3 runs to 14 residues. With 4 bases removed from V and 7 bases from J, the gap between germline ends came to 13 bases. The CDR3 nucleotides are TGTGCCAGCAGCTACGACCCAAAAAGTGAAAAACTGTTTTTT. Amino acids: CASSYDPKSEKLFF. Filled out from reference TRBV7-2 and TRBJ1-4, the complete variable domain reads GAGVSQSPSNKVTEKGKDVELRCDPISGHTALYWYRQSLGQGLEFLIYFQGNSAPDKSGLPSDRFSAERTGGSVSTLTIQRTQQEDSAVYLCASSYDPKSEKLFFGSGTQLSVL.

The chain uses TRBV29-1 and TRBJ1-4; the D is unclear. The length of the CDR3 is 12 residues. Germline V CDR1 and CDR2: SQVTM, ANQGSEA. Trimming took 7 bases from V and 8 from J, leaving 14 bases between them. The CDR3 reads CSAGVLREKLFF. CDR3 DNA sequence: TGCAGCGCGGGCGTGCTACGGGAAAAACTGTTTTTT. The whole variable domain, remainder taken from reference TRBV29-1 and TRBJ1-4, is SAVISQKPSRDICQRGTSLTIQCQVDSQVTMMFWYRQQPGQSLTLIATANQGSEATYESGFVIDKFPISRPNLTFSTLTVSNMSPEDSSIYLCSAGVLREKLFFGSGTQLSVL.

V gene TRBV15 combines with J gene TRBJ1-4, with D possibly matching TRBD1 (5 bases). The CDR3 sequence is 16 residues long. Germline V gene sequence: CDR1 LNHNV, CDR2 YYDKDF (reference sequence). V lost 2 bases and J lost 10, with 20 bases in between. For the CDR3, the DNA is TGTGCCACCAGCAGACCAGGGTCGGTGGGGCGGGGAAAACTGTTTTTT. Encoded protein: CATSRPGSVGRGKLFF.

The chain is built from TRBV11-2 and TRBJ1-2; 10 bases line up with TRBD1. CDR3 length equals 15 residues. From germline, CDR1 is SGHAT and CDR2 FQNNGV. Germline trimming cut 5 bases from V and 8 bases from J; bases unmatched to any gene: 11. The CDR3 DNA sequence: TGTGCCAGCAGCCAACCGGGACAGGGGACAAGGGGCTACACCTTC. Its translation is CASSQPGQGTRGYTF.